Listed here are 26 T cell receptor beta chains from one sample, sequenced in a study of shared clonotypes between healthy human individuals (dated by TCRdb to 2019 to 2021). Receptor amplification or capture employed the immunoSEQ multiplex PCR assay. TCRdb took this table from immuneACCESS and kept in-frame rearrangements with V and J called. Such tables lack part of the clones; where checked against another copy, unresolved V genes explain under half of the gap, and the rest is unexplained. This sample gives approximately 980,000 clones in total; over 75% of them show up just once. In total, the top ten clones hold about 1.5% of the sample. Sequenced material: memory CD4+ T cells sorted from blood. The cell subset or site label of this sample denotes: CD45RA-negative fraction. These receptors were collected from a man aged 18 to 29 in good health.

This clone occurred a few times. The J gene is TRBJ2-7, the V gene TRBV18; D remains ambiguous. The CDR3 length is 12 residues. The V end was cut by 3 bases, the J end by 5 bases, with 8 bases between. Germline-derived CDR1 and CDR2 are KGHSH and LQKENI. The CDR3 nucleotides read TGTGCCAGCTCACCGCGACGCGACGAGCAGTACTTC. Protein: CASSPRRDEQYF.

The chain couples TRBV12-5 to TRBJ2-1; the match to TRBD2 covers 10 bases. V trimming: 1 base; J trimming: 6 bases; junction bases outside the gene matches: 9. CDR1 is LGHNT, CDR2 FRNRAP, per germline. The CDR3 spans 17 residues. Here the CDR3 DNA reads TGTGCTAGTGGTTTGGCCCCGGGACTAGCGACCGCCAATGAGCAGTTCTTC. This sequence encodes CASGLAPGLATANEQFF.

The chain employs TRBV27 and TRBJ2-7; D is possibly TRBD2 (5 bases). Germline values: CDR1 MNHEY, CDR2 SMNVEV (reference sequence). Trimming removed 5 bases from V and 0 bases from J, with 20 bases in between. This CDR3 region has 17 residues. CDR3: CASSRTLSGVSSYEQYF. The CDR3 DNA reads TGTGCCAGCAGTCGAACTTTGTCCGGGGTCTCCTCCTACGAGCAGTACTTC.

Remarks on this clone: The identical CDR3 is also encoded by other nucleotide sequences in the sample. This chain links TRBV5-6 with TRBJ1-5; D unclear. This CDR3 region has 13 residues. Germline V gene sequence: CDR1 SGHDT, CDR2 YYEEEE. V was clipped by 0 bases and J by 4 bases, with 5 bases between them. The CDR3 reads CASSLGVNQPQHF. For the CDR3, the DNA is TGTGCCAGCAGCTTGGGAGTAAATCAGCCCCAGCATTTT.

This clone was picked up many times. The V gene is TRBV10-3, the J gene TRBJ2-7, with D perhaps matching TRBD1 or TRBD2 (5 bases each). Germline V gene lookup returns CDR1 ENHRY and CDR2 SYGVKD. V dropped 8 bases and J dropped 2 bases, with 7 bases sitting between them. CDR3 length: 11 residues. The CDR3 DNA sequence: TGTGCCATCGGGGGAGCCTACGAGCAGTACTTC. Translating gives CAIGGAYEQYF.

V and J are TRBV12-5 and TRBJ1-2; D is perhaps TRBD1 (6 bases). The V and J ends lost 5 bases and 8 bases respectively, with 12 bases between them. Germline V lookup: CDR1 LGHNT, CDR2 FRNRAP. The CDR3 totals 12 residues. This chain's CDR3 is CASGRTGTGYTF. The CDR3 nucleotides are TGTGCTAGTGGTCGTACAGGGACGGGCTACACCTTC.

The rearrangement links TRBV18 to TRBJ1-2; TRBD1 matches 7 bases. This CDR3 region has 15 residues. Trimming removed 0 bases from V and 6 bases from J; junction bases left unmatched: 7. Germline V gives CDR1 KGHSH, CDR2 LQKENI. CDR3 sequence: CASSPPGQGGNGYTF. Here the CDR3 DNA reads TGTGCCAGCTCACCACCAGGGCAGGGGGGGAATGGCTACACCTTC.

The chain uses TRBV18 and TRBJ1-1; a weak D match, TRBD1 (5 bases). Trimming removed 3 bases at V and 5 bases at J, with 19 bases between. CDR1 is KGHSH and CDR2 is LQKENI in the germline V gene. The CDR3 is 16 residues long. CDR3 sequence (DNA): TGTGCCAGCTCACCTAATTCCGGGACGGGGAAAACTGAAGCTTTCTTT. Translated, it gives CASSPNSGTGKTEAFF.

This clone has just a few counts. The CDR3 loop is CASSLVRDKRTQYF. CDR3 in DNA: TGCGCCAGCAGCTTAGTAAGGGATAAGAGAACCCAGTACTTC. The chain is built from TRBV5-1 and TRBJ2-5; D not resolved. Trimming pared 2 bases from V and 8 bases from J, leaving 16 bases between. The germline CDR1 and CDR2 sequences are SGHRS and YFSETQ. The CDR3 sequence is 14 residues long.

V is TRBV5-1 and J is TRBJ2-7; D is possibly TRBD1 (8 bases). Germline CDR1 reads SGHRS; CDR2 reads YFSETQ. This CDR3 has 14 residues. Deletions cut 5 bases from V and 6 bases from J, with 18 bases between. This CDR3 is CASRPTGAGVEQYF. The CDR3 coding sequence is TGCGCCAGCAGACCGACAGGGGCGGGGGTCGAGCAGTACTTC.

This clone was seen just once. V gene TRBV5-1 combines with J gene TRBJ1-6; D is unresolved. The V end lost 1 base, the J end lost 0 bases, and 14 bases lay between the germline ends. The CDR3 length is 18 residues. Germline values: CDR1 SGHRS, CDR2 YFSETQ. CDR3 nucleotides: TGCGCCAGCAGCTTGCAAGCCAGCCCGATCTCCTATAATTCACCCCTCCACTTT. It is translated as CASSLQASPISYNSPLHF. Filled out from reference TRBV5-1 and TRBJ1-6, the complete variable domain reads KAGVTQTPRYLIKTRGQQVTLSCSPISGHRSVSWYQQTPGQGLQFLFEYFSETQRNKGNFPGRFSGRQFSNSRSEMNVSTLELGDSALYLCASSLQASPISYNSPLHFGNGTRLTVT.

The CDR3 sequence is CASSQEHSSGNTIYF. In nucleotides, the CDR3 is TGCGCCAGCAGCCAAGAGCACAGCTCTGGAAACACCATATATTTT. The chain has TRBV4-3 and TRBJ1-3; D uncertain. The CDR3 sequence is 15 residues long. The germline V and J ends were trimmed by 0 bases and 0 bases, with 6 bases remaining between them. CDR1 is LGHNA and CDR2 is YSLEER in the germline V gene.

J is TRBJ2-1 and V is TRBV5-8; perhaps TRBD2 as D (5 bases). This CDR3 is 14 amino acids long. Looked up from germline, CDR1 is SGHTS and CDR2 is YDEGEE. Trimming took 3 bases from V and 13 from J, leaving 20 bases between them. CDR3 DNA sequence: TGTGCCAGCAGCTCTCTTGATTCTGTGGACTTCCAGTTCTTC. It translates to CASSSLDSVDFQFF.

Many counts were recorded for this clone. The CDR3 sequence: CAISDGYGQYF. The CDR3, as DNA: TGTGCCATCAGTGACGGATACGGCCAGTACTTC. This rearrangement joins TRBV10-3 to TRBJ2-7, with D uncertain. Germline loops: CDR1 ENHRY, CDR2 SYGVKD. V was cut by 3 bases and J by 10 bases, with 10 bases left in between. The CDR3 is 11 amino acids.

This clone was seen only once. The chain links TRBV5-6 to TRBJ2-3; weak D call: TRBD2 (5 bases). Looked up from germline, CDR1 is SGHDT and CDR2 is YYEEEE. The CDR3 has 15 residues. Between the trimmed V and J ends, which lost 4 bases and 3 bases, there was a span of 15 bases. CDR3 sequence (DNA): TGTGCCAGCAGCCCCGGGGAGAGCATAACAGATACGCAGTATTTT. It specifies CASSPGESITDTQYF.

This clone was seen just once. The chain is built from TRBV5-1 and TRBJ2-7; no clear D gene. The CDR3 has 15 residues. V lost 5 bases to trimming and J lost 6 bases, with 21 bases between them. Per the germline V gene, CDR1 is SGHRS and CDR2 is YFSETQ. CDR3 loop: CASRVSGDQSSEQYF. Here the CDR3 DNA reads TGCGCCAGCAGGGTTTCCGGTGACCAGTCTAGCGAGCAGTACTTC.

CDR3 region: CASSRGRGIGGNTIYF. Here the CDR3 DNA reads TGTGCCAGCAGCCGAGGCCGGGGCATTGGGGGAAACACCATATATTTT. The genes are TRBV14 and TRBJ1-3; possible D gene TRBD1, 5 bases. This CDR3 contains 16 residues. Trimming left V 4 bases short and J 4 bases short, with 17 bases between. The V gene's germline CDR1 is SGHDN and CDR2 FVKESK.

The DNA of the CDR3 is TGTGCCAGCAGCGTAGGGACAGGGAAGGTCATTCAGTACTTC. It codes for CASSVGTGKVIQYF. This chain joins TRBV9 and TRBJ2-4; 8 nucleotides match TRBD1. Germline CDR1 is SGDLS and CDR2 is YYNGEE. V lost 0 bases and J lost 9; bases outside the gene matches: 5. The CDR3 is 14 residues long.

This chain joins TRBV5-6 and TRBJ2-7; D may be TRBD2 (5 bases). Trimming took 1 base from V and 4 from J, leaving 12 bases between them. Germline assignment: CDR1 SGHDT and CDR2 YYEEEE. The CDR3 covers 14 residues. CDR3 sequence reads: CASSLRAGPYEQYF. DNA of the CDR3: TGTGCCAGCAGCTTGAGGGCGGGCCCGTACGAGCAGTACTTC.

The chain combines TRBV28 with TRBJ1-2; 12 nucleotides align to TRBD1. Trimming removed 6 bases from V and 7 bases from J; junction bases left unmatched: 9. The CDR3 runs to 15 residues. From germline, CDR1 is MDHEN and CDR2 SYDVKM. The CDR3 is CASSLGQGAVRGYTF. Here the CDR3 DNA reads TGTGCCAGCAGCTTGGGACAGGGGGCGGTACGTGGCTACACCTTC.

This clone has only a few counts. V and J are TRBV14 and TRBJ1-6; D is possibly TRBD1 (5 bases). The CDR3 is 14 amino acids. V lost 5 bases, J lost 7 bases, and 12 bases lay in between. Per germline, CDR1 SGHDN and CDR2 FVKESK. CDR3 protein: CASSTWSGNSPLHF. CDR3 coding DNA: TGTGCCAGCAGCACCTGGTCAGGGAATTCACCCCTCCACTTT. The whole variable domain, filled in from reference TRBV14 and TRBJ1-6, reads EAGVTQFPSHSVIEKGQTVTLRCDPISGHDNLYWYRRVMGKEIKFLLHFVKESKQDESGMPNNRFLAERTGGTYSTLKVQPAELEDSGVYFCASSTWSGNSPLHFGNGTRLTVT.

The chain is built from TRBV4-3 and TRBJ1-2, with D possibly being TRBD1 (5 bases). Trimming cost V 4 bases and J 2 bases, with 11 bases left between them. The CDR3 totals 14 residues. Germline values: CDR1 LGHNA, CDR2 YSLEER. Written as DNA, the CDR3 is TGCGCCAGCAGCCCCAAACAGGTCAACTATGGCTACACCTTC. Amino acids: CASSPKQVNYGYTF.

This clone appeared once. V and J are TRBV6-6 and TRBJ2-5, with D perhaps matching TRBD1 (6 bases). The CDR3 totals 15 residues. The germline V gene encodes CDR1 MNHNY and CDR2 SVGAGI (reference sequence). Trimming removed 6 bases from V and 7 bases from J, with 21 bases in between. CDR3 coding DNA: TGTGCCAGCAGCCGAACAGGGTTGGGTAGAAGGACCCAGTACTTC. It yields the protein CASSRTGLGRRTQYF.

The CDR3, as DNA: TGTGCCAGCAGTGAATGGGTGGCCACCGGCGGGGAGCTGTTTTTT. Its protein product is CASSEWVATGGELFF. This chain joins TRBV2 and TRBJ2-2; D ambiguous. Germline CDR1 reads SNHLY; CDR2 reads FYNNEI. Trimming removed 2 bases at V and 7 bases at J, with 14 bases between. The CDR3 totals 15 residues.

This chain uses TRBV14 with TRBJ1-1, with D unresolved. Trimming pared 1 base from V and 11 bases from J, leaving 11 bases between. Germline V gene sequence: CDR1 SGHDN, CDR2 FVKESK. This CDR3 is 12 amino acids long. This CDR3 is CASSQGSLQAFF. The DNA of the CDR3 is TGTGCCAGCAGCCAAGGCAGCCTTCAGGCTTTCTTT.

This clone was seen a few times. The gene calls are TRBV18 and TRBJ2-1; possible D gene TRBD1, 5 bases. Germline values: CDR1 KGHSH, CDR2 LQKENI. The CDR3 covers 18 residues. Trimming shortened V by 3 bases and J by 0 bases, and 18 bases separated the two germline ends. The CDR3, as DNA: TGTGCCAGCTCACCCCGTGACCCCAGGGCCAGCTCCTACAATGAGCAGTTCTTC. This gives the protein CASSPRDPRASSYNEQFF.